A single sample is the source of the 23 T cell receptor beta chains below, sequenced in a study of T-cell reconstitution after alpha-beta-depleted transplantation in children. Unique molecular identifiers were incorporated into the prepared TCRbeta library. TCRdb reanalysed the PCR reads using MiXCR and keeps one entry per CDR3 protein. The repertoire has approximately 240,000 distinct CDR3 sequences, about 9.5% of them found once; the top ten carry about 6.2%. Sequencing was performed on PBMCs from the stem cell graft donor, taken from the stem cell graft. These receptor sequences come from a human donor who donated a stem cell graft to a child with acute lymphoblastic leukemia.

This clonotype turned up a few times. The chain joins TRBV29-1 to TRBJ1-1, with D maybe TRBD1 (5 bases). From germline, CDR1 is SQVTM and CDR2 ANQGSEA. The CDR3 is 14 amino acids. The V end was cut by 7 bases, the J end by 4 bases, with 19 bases between. In DNA form, the CDR3 reads TGCAGCGGGTCAGGGTCGGGCTTTGGCACTGAAGCTTTCTTT. This translates into CSGSGSGFGTEAFF.

The chain combines TRBV4-2 with TRBJ2-1; 11 bases map to TRBD2. This CDR3 spans 15 amino acids. V was pared by 3 bases and J by 4 bases, with 2 bases of the junction left unmatched. CDR1 is LGHNA, CDR2 YNFKEQ, per germline. This CDR3 reads CASSHSSGGYNEQFF. DNA for the CDR3: TGTGCCAGCAGCCATTCTAGCGGGGGGTACAATGAGCAGTTCTTC.

This clonotype was seen repeatedly, ten times or more. The chain uses TRBV7-9 and TRBJ1-6; 7 nucleotides match TRBD1. V shed 1 base and J 13 bases; nucleotides not matched to a gene: 13. Looked up from germline, CDR1 is SEHNR and CDR2 is FQNEAQ (reference sequence). The CDR3 is made up of 16 amino acids. The CDR3 DNA sequence: TGTGCCAGCAGCTTAGGACAGGGCCCTCCCGTGTCGCCCCTCCACTTT. As protein: CASSLGQGPPVSPLHF.

The chain links TRBV24-1 to TRBJ2-1, with D possibly matching TRBD2 (5 bases). The ends were cut back, 5 bases at V and 2 bases at J, with 9 bases in the middle. The CDR3 sequence is 14 residues long. Germline lookup yields CDR1 KGHDR and CDR2 SFDVKD. This CDR3 reads CATSGGSTYNEQFF. CDR3 sequence (DNA): TGTGCCACCAGTGGCGGGTCGACCTACAATGAGCAGTTCTTC.

This clonotype was picked up many times. This chain uses TRBV6-5 with TRBJ1-5; TRBD1 is a possible D gene (5 bases). The germline V gene has CDR1 MNHEY and CDR2 SVGAGI. This CDR3 is 13 amino acids long. V shed 8 bases and J shed 1 base, with 9 bases lying between them. As DNA, the CDR3 is TGTGCCAGCGGAAAGGGGAGCAATCAGCCCCAGCATTTT. Encoded protein: CASGKGSNQPQHF.

This clonotype was observed a handful of times. The V call is TRBV11-2, the J call TRBJ2-2, with a tentative D call TRBD1 (6 bases). The germline CDR1 and CDR2 sequences are SGHAT and FQNNGV. The CDR3 runs to 18 residues. The V gene lost 2 bases and the J gene lost 0 bases, with 16 bases spanning the gap. The CDR3 sequence: CASSLHRVWESNTGELFF. The CDR3 bases are TGTGCCAGCAGCTTACACAGGGTTTGGGAATCGAACACCGGGGAGCTGTTTTTT.

This clonotype was picked up many times. The chain carries TRBV25-1 and TRBJ2-5; no clear D gene. Germline CDR1 MGHDK, CDR2 SYGVNS. CDR3 length equals 15 residues. Trimming left V 1 base short and J 2 bases short, with 11 bases between. The CDR3 region is CASSELSGPQETQYF. The CDR3 region has the DNA TGTGCCAGCAGTGAATTGTCAGGACCTCAAGAGACCCAGTACTTC.

A few counts support this clonotype. V is TRBV5-1 and J is TRBJ2-5; 8 nucleotides line up with TRBD2. The CDR3 extends over 14 amino acids. Per germline, CDR1 SGHRS and CDR2 YFSETQ. V lost 3 bases, J lost 5 bases, and 6 bases stayed unmatched. The CDR3, as DNA: TGCGCCAGCAGCTCCCCGAGCGGGGGTGAGACCCAGTACTTC. It encodes CASSSPSGGETQYF.

This clonotype was recorded a few times. This sequence joins TRBV7-6 and TRBJ2-5, with TRBD2 matching over 10 bases. Trimming at V came to 4 bases and at J to 1 base, leaving 9 bases not matched to a gene. The CDR3 sequence is 17 residues long. Germline lookup yields CDR1 SGHVS and CDR2 FNYEAQ. Here the CDR3 reads CASSSSFSGGSQETQYF. CDR3 in DNA: TGTGCCAGCAGCTCTTCTTTTAGCGGGGGGTCCCAAGAGACCCAGTACTTC.

This clonotype has just a few counts. One base away lies a much larger clone, so this may be a sequencing read error. The genes are TRBV2 and TRBJ1-2, with D hard to call. CDR1 is SNHLY and CDR2 is FYNNEI in the germline V gene. This CDR3 spans 11 amino acids. V lost 2 bases to trimming and J lost 3 bases, with 1 base between them. In DNA, the CDR3 is TGTGCCAGCAGTGAACACTATGGCTACACCTTC. Encoded protein: CASSEHYGYTF.

This clonotype has at least ten counts. The J gene is TRBJ2-1, the V gene TRBV20-1, with TRBD2 matching over 7 bases. The CDR3 is 15 residues long. The germline CDR1 and CDR2 sequences are DFQATT and SNEGSKA (reference sequence). After removal of 4 bases from V and 3 bases from J, the junction contained 9 bases not matched to a gene. DNA of the CDR3: TGCAGTGCTACTCGACTAGCAGGAATCTACAATGAGCAGTTCTTC. It is translated as CSATRLAGIYNEQFF.

The sample holds a few counts of this clonotype. The rearrangement uses TRBV19 and TRBJ1-2, with TRBD1 identical over 8 bases. With 7 bases clipped from V and 7 bases from J, the junction kept 11 bases outside the gene matches. Germline CDR1 LNHDA, CDR2 SQIVND (reference sequence). This CDR3 spans 14 amino acids. The CDR3 coding sequence is TGTGCCAGTATCAAGGACGACAGGGGCATTGGCTACACCTTC. This gives the protein CASIKDDRGIGYTF.

This clonotype was observed at least ten times. V gene TRBV12-3 or TRBV12-4 combines with J gene TRBJ2-3; possibly TRBD1 or TRBD2 for D (5 bases each). With 5 bases removed from V and 0 bases from J, the gap between germline ends came to 15 bases. The CDR3 is 16 residues long. For the CDR3, the DNA is TGTGCCAGCAGTCCAGAGGGGACCTATAGCACAGATACGCAGTATTTT. This sequence encodes CASSPEGTYSTDTQYF.

This clonotype was recorded many times. This chain joins TRBV3-1 and TRBJ1-1, with D unclear. The CDR3 loop spans 14 amino acids. Trimming cost V 0 bases and J 11 bases, with 16 bases left between them. Germline V gene sequence: CDR1 LGHDT, CDR2 YNNKEL (reference sequence). CDR3 in DNA: TGTGCCAGCAGCCAAGATAGACGTCCCGAAACCGCTTTCTTT. It yields the protein CASSQDRRPETAFF.

This clonotype was recorded many times. The V and J genes are TRBV5-5 and TRBJ2-7; D ambiguous. Deletions cut 5 bases from V and 3 bases from J, with 6 bases between. Germline values: CDR1 SGHKS, CDR2 YYEKEE (reference sequence). The CDR3 contains 11 residues. CDR3 region: CASRHSYEQYF. DNA of the CDR3: TGTGCCAGCAGACACAGCTACGAGCAGTACTTC.

This clonotype was counted ten times or more. The rearrangement joins TRBV27 to TRBJ1-2; no definite D call. Deletions cut 5 bases from V and 3 bases from J, with 13 bases between. Germline loops: CDR1 MNHEY, CDR2 SMNVEV (reference sequence). This CDR3 is 14 amino acids long. CDR3 region: CASSPQSVDYGYTF. The CDR3 DNA sequence: TGTGCCAGCAGTCCCCAAAGTGTCGACTATGGCTACACCTTC.

The rearrangement uses TRBV9 and TRBJ1-6, with 7 bases aligning to TRBD1. After removal of 3 bases from V and 10 bases from J, the junction contained 7 bases not matched to a gene. CDR3 size: 14 residues. Germline-derived CDR1 and CDR2 are SGDLS and YYNGEE. The CDR3 nucleotides read TGTGCCAGCAGCGCGACAGGGAGAAGGTCACCCCTCCACTTT. Protein product: CASSATGRRSPLHF.

This clonotype was found many times. The chain joins TRBV4-1 to TRBJ2-1, with 7 bases lining up with TRBD2. The CDR3 sequence is 19 residues long. The ends lost 1 base at V and 5 bases at J; junction bases unmatched: 17. The germline V gene has CDR1 MGHRA and CDR2 YSYEKL. The CDR3 bases are TGCGCCAGCAGCCAAGGGGCATCCGGGGGGACTACTAAAGACAATGAGCAGTTCTTC. This encodes CASSQGASGGTTKDNEQFF.

This clonotype was detected many times. CDR3 nucleotides: TGCAGCATGGGGCGGAGTACCTACAATGAGCAGTTCTTC. As protein: CSMGRSTYNEQFF. This chain connects TRBV20-1 to TRBJ2-1, with D maybe TRBD1 (5 bases). The V gene's germline CDR1 is DFQATT and CDR2 SNEGSKA (reference sequence). CDR3 length: 13 residues.

The J gene is TRBJ2-1, the V gene TRBV3-1; 11 bases match TRBD2. V gave up 2 bases and J gave up 4 bases; unmatched junction bases: 10. CDR1 and CDR2 from the germline V gene are LGHDT and YNNKEL (reference sequence). The CDR3 spans 18 residues. The CDR3: CASSQRRTSGGTYNEQFF. The CDR3 DNA reads TGTGCCAGCAGCCAACGGCGAACTAGCGGGGGAACGTACAATGAGCAGTTCTTC.

This clonotype was detected a few times. The rearrangement joins TRBV30 to TRBJ2-5; no clear D gene. The CDR3 spans 13 residues. Trimming took off 0 bases at V and 4 bases at J, with 9 bases between the two ends. In germline, CDR1 is GTSNPN, CDR2 SVGIG (reference sequence). This chain's CDR3 is CAWSVGLRETQYF. In DNA form, the CDR3 reads TGTGCCTGGAGTGTCGGTTTGCGAGAGACCCAGTACTTC.

The chain couples TRBV12-3 or TRBV12-4 to TRBJ2-7; maybe TRBD2 (7 bases). The CDR3 runs 15 residues. V lost 6 bases, J lost 4 bases, and 19 bases lay in between. The CDR3: CASSRRAGALYEQYF. The CDR3 DNA is TGTGCCAGCAGCCGTCGCGCGGGGGCCTTATACGAGCAGTACTTC.

This clonotype was seen a handful of times. This chain links TRBV5-5 with TRBJ1-1; no clear D gene. V lost 2 bases, J lost 7 bases, and 9 bases lay in between. The CDR3 is 12 residues long. Germline CDR1 and CDR2: SGHKS and YYEKEE (reference sequence). This CDR3 is CASSFSADEAFF. The DNA for the CDR3 is TGTGCCAGCAGCTTCTCGGCGGATGAAGCTTTCTTT.